Listed below are T cell receptor beta chains from one sample, sequenced in a study of T cell responses to AZD1222 COVID-19 vaccine. Clones were read by immunoSEQ multiplex PCR, and TCRdb kept only the in-frame ones, dropping some. This table has about 100,000 clones, around nine tenths appearing once. Sequencing used peripheral blood, obtained on day 0 of AZD1222 vaccination. The receptor source for this set is an adult in good health. Both conserved end residues are part of each CDR3. Each record gives: V gene, CDR3 length, J gene, clone size, D gene, CDR3 DNA, CDR3 protein. D genes are given only for firm matches. Expanded clones get a size class; other rows say once, few or many, or leave the size out.

TRBV27,16,TRBJ2-7,NA,TRBD1,TGTGCCAGCAGTTTACTTCCGGGACAGTCCTCCTACGAGCAGTACTTC,CASSLLPGQSSYEQYF
TRBV14,17,TRBJ1-4,NA,NA,TGTGCCAGCAGCCAAGTCGAAAGGGGACTGGCTAATGAAAAACTGTTTTTT,CASSQVERGLANEKLFF
TRBV5-1,16,TRBJ2-2,NA,NA,TGCGCCAGCAGCTTGGACGGGGGCGCGGGAACCGGGGAGCTGTTTTTT,CASSLDGGAGTGELFF
TRBV6-2/TRBV6-3,15,TRBJ2-7,NA,TRBD2,TGTGCCAGCAGCCCCCGAGGGCGGGGGGCCTACGAGCAGTACTTC,CASSPRGRGAYEQYF
TRBV2,16,TRBJ2-7,NA,TRBD2,TGTGCCAGCAGACAGCTACAGCGGGGGGTAACCTACGAGCAGTACTTC,CASRQLQRGVTYEQYF
TRBV19,14,TRBJ2-1,once,TRBD2,TGTGCCAGTAAGGGACTAGCGGCCTTCAATGAGCAGTTCTTC,CASKGLAAFNEQFF
TRBV12-5,15,TRBJ1-2,NA,NA,TGTGCTAGTGGTCCCCGGGGCTTACCTTTCTATGGCTACACCTTC,CASGPRGLPFYGYTF
TRBV30,13,TRBJ2-3,once,NA,TGTGCCTGGAGAATTTATGGGTCAGATACGCAGTATTTT,CAWRIYGSDTQYF
TRBV9,15,TRBJ2-1,NA,NA,TGTGCCAGCAGCCCCGCTTCGGGGGCCCACAATGAGCAGTTCTTC,CASSPASGAHNEQFF
TRBV4-3,15,TRBJ1-1,NA,NA,TGCGCCAGCAGCCAAGAAAACACCATGAACACTGAAGCTTTCTTT,CASSQENTMNTEAFF
TRBV19,18,TRBJ1-5,NA,NA,TGTGCCAGTAGTATAGTCAGGGCCCTCCATCTGGGCAATCAGCCCCAGCATTTT,CASSIVRALHLGNQPQHF
TRBV4-3,17,TRBJ2-2,NA,TRBD2,TGCGCCAGCAGGTCAGAGTATAGCGGGTCCCACACCGGGGAGCTGTTTTTT,CASRSEYSGSHTGELFF
TRBV7-9,15,TRBJ1-1,few,NA,TGTGCCAGCAGCGGAGGGACAAGTGTGAACACTGAAGCTTTCTTT,CASSGGTSVNTEAFF
TRBV19,14,TRBJ2-3,NA,NA,TGTGCCAGTACGGCCACTAGCAGGGCAGATACGCAGTATTTT,CASTATSRADTQYF
TRBV7-8,14,TRBJ1-5,NA,NA,TGTGCCAGCAGCTTAGCGTTTGGGAATCAGCCCCAGCATTTT,CASSLAFGNQPQHF
TRBV6-1,14,TRBJ2-1,NA,NA,TGTGCCAGCAGTGAAAGGTACCAGGGCAATGAGCAGTTCTTC,CASSERYQGNEQFF
TRBV19,13,TRBJ2-4,NA,TRBD1,TGTGCCAGTAGTGTGGACAGGTCAAACATTCAGTACTTC,CASSVDRSNIQYF
TRBV5-6,12,TRBJ1-2,NA,NA,TGTGCCAGCAGCTCCGGAAGGGGGGGCTACACCTTC,CASSSGRGGYTF
TRBV6-2/TRBV6-3,14,TRBJ1-2,once,NA,TGTGCCAGCAGCCTTACGGGACGGAACTATGGCTACACCTTC,CASSLTGRNYGYTF
TRBV19,15,TRBJ1-4,NA,TRBD1,TGTGCCAGTAGATTAACAGGGGGAACTAATGAAAAACTGTTTTTT,CASRLTGGTNEKLFF
TRBV6-5,15,TRBJ1-6,NA,TRBD1,TGTGCCAGCAGCCCGGGACAGGGTTCTAATTCACCCCTCCACTTT,CASSPGQGSNSPLHF
TRBV19,17,TRBJ1-4,NA,NA,TGTGCCAGTAGTATGTCAGGGACACAACAAGCGGATGAAAAACTGTTTTTT,CASSMSGTQQADEKLFF
TRBV3-1/TRBV3-2,17,TRBJ2-7,NA,TRBD1,TGTGCCAGCAGCCAAGGCCATTCGAGGGACAGCTCCTACGAGCAGTACTTC,CASSQGHSRDSSYEQYF
TRBV4-3,18,TRBJ2-2,NA,TRBD1,TGCGCCAGCAGCCAGCGGACAGGTGGGGGCGGAAACACCGGGGAGCTGTTTTTT,CASSQRTGGGGNTGELFF
TRBV28,15,TRBJ1-1,NA,NA,TGTGCCAGCAGTTTAGCAGGACCGATCAACACTGAAGCTTTCTTT,CASSLAGPINTEAFF
TRBV18,17,TRBJ1-3,NA,TRBD1,TGTGCCAGCTCACACAGCCCGGGACAGGGAGACGGAAACACCATATATTTT,CASSHSPGQGDGNTIYF
TRBV5-1,13,TRBJ1-2,once,NA,TGCGCCAGCAGCCCGGAGTTTAACTATGGCTACACCTTC,CASSPEFNYGYTF
TRBV3-1/TRBV3-2,12,TRBJ2-2,few,NA,TGTGCCAGCAGCCAACACACCGGGGAGCTGTTTTTT,CASSQHTGELFF
TRBV18,16,TRBJ2-5,NA,NA,TGTGCCAGCTCACCCTCACTAACAGCGTTCCAAGAGACCCAGTACTTC,CASSPSLTAFQETQYF
TRBV9,15,TRBJ1-2,NA,NA,TGTGCCAGCAGCGTAGCCCCCGGGGGGGACTATGGCTACACCTTC,CASSVAPGGDYGYTF
TRBV6-1,14,TRBJ1-2,NA,NA,TGTGCCAGCAGTGAAGCACCGGGACCCCTAGGCTACACCTTC,CASSEAPGPLGYTF
TRBV6-5,14,TRBJ1-4,NA,NA,TGTGCCAGCACTCACGAGGCACAAGATGAAAAACTGTTTTTT,CASTHEAQDEKLFF
TRBV4-1,16,TRBJ2-7,NA,TRBD1,TGCGCCAGCAGCCAAGATCCTGGGACAGGGTCAGACGAGCAGTACTTC,CASSQDPGTGSDEQYF
TRBV4-2,13,TRBJ1-1,NA,NA,TGTGCCAGCAGCCAAGATTTTTACACTGAAGCTTTCTTT,CASSQDFYTEAFF
TRBV29-1,14,TRBJ2-1,NA,TRBD1,TGCAGCGTTAGAAGACAGGGCGCCTACAATGAGCAGTTCTTC,CSVRRQGAYNEQFF
TRBV19,15,TRBJ1-2,NA,NA,TGTGCCAGTAGTATAGCTGATTACAAGCTCTATGGCTACACCTTC,CASSIADYKLYGYTF
TRBV6-6,12,TRBJ2-2,NA,NA,TGTGCCAGCAGTAAGACGAGCGGGGAGCTGTTTTTT,CASSKTSGELFF
TRBV28,12,TRBJ2-2,NA,NA,TGTGCCAGCAAGGTGGGCACCGGGGAGCTGTTTTTT,CASKVGTGELFF
TRBV27,15,TRBJ1-2,NA,TRBD1,TGTGCCAGCAGTTGGGGCAGGGGGGGGCACTATGGCTACACCTTC,CASSWGRGGHYGYTF
TRBV2,13,TRBJ1-5,NA,NA,TGTGCCAGCAGTGAAGCCCGAGATCAGCCCCAGCATTTT,CASSEARDQPQHF